The 23 T cell receptor beta chains presented below share a single source sample, sequenced in a study of molecular identifiers for immune sequencing clone quantification. MiXCR, run by TCRdb on the PCR reads, gives a single entry per CDR3 protein. Of about 500,000 distinct CDR3 sequences listed, 25% are singletons. The sample was naive CD8+ T cells from blood, with Jurkat cell RNA spiked in. The subset is: FACS-sorted CD8+CD4-CCR7+CD45RA+ naive T cells. These receptors were obtained from a human donor in good health. Some libraries in this study had Jurkat cell RNA spiked in.

To note about this clonotype: It is likely a read error, because the conserved phenylalanine at the end of the CDR3 is missing. This chain links TRBV25-1 with TRBJ2-3; 9 bases match TRBD2. CDR3 length equals 15 residues. Germline V gives CDR1 MGHDK, CDR2 SYGVNS. CDR3 protein: CASSESDSGGDRQYL. In DNA, the CDR3 is TGTGCCAGCAGTGAATCGGATAGCGGGGGAGATAGGCAGTATCTT.

Regarding this clonotype: One junction end does not reproduce the germline sequence, and a read error may be involved. CDR3 loop: CSVRGAFTRELFF. The CDR3, as DNA: TGCAGCGTTCGGGGGGCTTTCACCCGGGAGCTGTTTTTT. V gene TRBV29-1 combines with J gene TRBJ2-2; weak D call: TRBD2 (7 bases). In germline, CDR1 is SQVTM, CDR2 ANQGSEA. The CDR3 spans 13 residues.

The rearrangement uses TRBV5-8 and TRBJ1-1; perhaps TRBD1 as D (5 bases). Germline V lookup: CDR1 SGHTS, CDR2 YDEGEE. The CDR3 extends over 14 amino acids. Trimming pared 1 base from V and 5 bases from J, leaving 12 bases between. The CDR3 region is CASSLRQFNTEAFF. For the CDR3, the DNA is TGTGCCAGCAGCTTGAGACAGTTTAATACTGAAGCTTTCTTT.

This clonotype occurred a few times. V gene TRBV4-2 combines with J gene TRBJ1-4; D gene ambiguous. The germline V gene encodes CDR1 LGHNA and CDR2 YNFKEQ. The CDR3 is made up of 17 amino acids. V lost 0 bases to trimming and J lost 0 bases, with 11 bases between them. For the CDR3, the DNA is TGTGCCAGCAGCCAAGAAGAGACGCCAGCAACTAATGAAAAACTGTTTTTT. Protein sequence: CASSQEETPATNEKLFF.

This clonotype was counted once. It may be a read error: a sequence one base away is much more abundant. The CDR3: CASSLGGTPPGNTQYF. CDR3 DNA sequence: TGTGCCAGCAGCTTAGGCGGGACTCCACCAGGGAATACGCAGTATTTT. The chain has TRBV5-8 and TRBJ2-3, with D perhaps matching TRBD2 (6 bases). The CDR3 sequence is 16 residues long. Germline V gene sequence: CDR1 SGHTS, CDR2 YDEGEE. Between the trimmed V and J ends, which lost 2 bases and 7 bases, there was a span of 20 bases.

This clonotype was seen only a few times. This CDR3 is CASRGGNTGELFF. Here the CDR3 DNA reads TGTGCCAGCAGGGGGGGCAACACCGGGGAGCTGTTTTTT. This chain links TRBV7-6 with TRBJ2-2; possibly TRBD1 or TRBD2 for D (6 bases each). V was cut by 6 bases and J by 2 bases, with 7 bases left in between. The CDR3 is made up of 13 amino acids. Germline lookup yields CDR1 SGHVS and CDR2 FNYEAQ.

Worth noting for this clonotype: This may arise from a read error, as a much more abundant clone is one base away. Because the CDR3 is missing its conserved closing phenylalanine or tryptophan, this is likely a read error. The chain is built from TRBV5-1 and TRBJ2-5; 7 nucleotides agree with TRBD1. The CDR3 has 16 amino acids. V shed 4 bases, J shed 7 bases, and the junction held 16 bases outside the gene matches. The V gene's germline CDR1 is SGHRS and CDR2 YFSETQ. The CDR3 reads CASSDLGQTPGGTQYL. CDR3 coding DNA: TGCGCCAGCAGCGATCTGGGACAGACCCCAGGCGGGACCCAGTACCTC.

This clonotype was seen at least ten times. V and J are TRBV5-1 and TRBJ1-1; 8 positions agree with TRBD1. The junction had 7 bases not matched to a gene; V was cut back by 2 bases and J by 7 bases. Per germline, CDR1 SGHRS and CDR2 YFSETQ. The CDR3 consists of 14 residues. Here the CDR3 DNA reads TGCGCCAGCAGCTTCCCGGGACAGGACGGTGAAGCTTTCTTT. It translates to CASSFPGQDGEAFF.

Comment on this clonotype: This may come from a read error, since a much larger clone is one base off. The rearrangement uses TRBV29-1 and TRBJ1-1; a possible D gene is TRBD1 (5 bases). The germline V and J ends were trimmed by 4 bases and 7 bases, with 16 bases remaining between them. Germline V gene data show CDR1 as SQVTM and CDR2 as ANQGSEA. This CDR3 region has 13 residues. CDR3 sequence (DNA): TGCAGCGTTGGGACCGGAGGGGCTAATGAAGCTTTCTTT. Residues: CSVGTGGANEAFF.

This clonotype was counted at least ten times. The chain has TRBV30 and TRBJ1-1; 11 bases fit TRBD1. With V trimmed by 5 bases and J by 4 bases, 6 bases remained unmatched. Germline V gene lookup returns CDR1 GTSNPN and CDR2 SVGIG (reference sequence). This CDR3 has 14 amino acids. In DNA, the CDR3 is TGTGCCTGGGACCCGGGACAGGGGGGCACTGAAGCTTTCTTT. Its protein product is CAWDPGQGGTEAFF.

Turning to this clonotype: A clone one base away is much larger, so this may be a read error. V and J are TRBV20-1 and TRBJ2-4; D remains ambiguous. V lost 6 bases to trimming and J lost 5 bases, with 14 bases between them. The V gene's germline CDR1 is DFQATT and CDR2 SNEGSKA (reference sequence). There are 13 residues in the CDR3. The CDR3 loop reads CSATIWTENIQYF. The CDR3 region has the DNA TGCAGTGCCACGATTTGGACCGAAAACATTCAGTACTTC.

The chain carries TRBV2 and TRBJ1-1; D not certain. The CDR3 is 13 residues long. Deletions cut 7 bases from V and 6 bases from J, with 15 bases between. Germline values: CDR1 SNHLY, CDR2 FYNNEI. The CDR3 is CASKRGSLPEAFF. In DNA, the CDR3 is TGTGCCAGCAAAAGAGGGTCGCTGCCTGAAGCTTTCTTT.

The table lists this clonotype with many counts. CDR3 loop: CASSLPGTNTEAFF. CDR3 nucleotides: TGTGCCAGCAGCTTACCAGGGACCAACACTGAAGCTTTCTTT. V usage is TRBV7-9 and J usage is TRBJ1-1, with D possibly matching TRBD1 (5 bases). The CDR3 covers 14 residues. Trimming shortened V by 2 bases and J by 2 bases, and 9 bases separated the two germline ends. Germline values: CDR1 SEHNR, CDR2 FQNEAQ (reference sequence).

The V gene is TRBV20-1, the J gene TRBJ2-3; 8 nucleotides line up with TRBD1. Germline CDR1 DFQATT, CDR2 SNEGSKA (reference sequence). This CDR3 is built from 22 residues. V lost 6 bases to trimming and J lost 4 bases; unmatched junction nucleotides: 33. CDR3 protein: CSATTRDRFLTGDAQRADTQYF. The CDR3 region has the DNA TGCAGTGCAACTACCCGGGACAGGTTTCTCACTGGCGACGCGCAGAGAGCAGATACGCAGTATTTT.

This clonotype came up many times. The V call is TRBV27, the J call TRBJ1-6; D not resolved. Germline V gene data show CDR1 as MNHEY and CDR2 as SMNVEV (reference sequence). Trimming cost V 6 bases and J 7 bases, with 13 bases left between them. The CDR3 runs 14 residues. In nucleotides, the CDR3 is TGTGCCAGCAGGTTGGACCTCAGGAATTCACCCCTCCACTTT. Translating gives CASRLDLRNSPLHF.

This clonotype was detected many times. This chain uses TRBV28 with TRBJ2-3; TRBD1 matches 9 bases. The V and J ends lost 5 bases and 0 bases, in that order; junction bases with no gene match: 3. The CDR3 covers 15 residues. Germline lookup yields CDR1 MDHEN and CDR2 SYDVKM. The CDR3 bases are TGTGCCAGCAGTCCGACAGGGGGTAGCACAGATACGCAGTATTTT. It translates to CASSPTGGSTDTQYF. The variable domain in full, completed from reference TRBV28 and TRBJ2-3, reads DVKVTQSSRYLVKRTGEKVFLECVQDMDHENMFWYRQDPGLGLRLIYFSYDVKMKEKGDIPEGYSVSREKKERFSLILESASTNQTSMYLCASSPTGGSTDTQYFGPGTRLTVL.

Remarks on this clonotype: Since a much larger clone is just one base distant, this may be a read error. The chain carries TRBV7-9 and TRBJ1-1; the D is unclear. From germline, CDR1 is SEHNR and CDR2 FQNEAQ (reference sequence). The CDR3 has 13 residues. Trimming cost V 4 bases and J 10 bases, with 16 bases left between them. The CDR3 region has the DNA TGTGCCAGCAGCTCAGCCTTAGACTGGGGAGCTTTCTTT. The encoded protein is CASSSALDWGAFF.

This clonotype was observed once. The junction shows a germline mismatch at one end, possibly a read error. The J gene is TRBJ1-6, the V gene TRBV5-4; the D is unclear. This CDR3 has 12 residues. Germline assignment: CDR1 SGHNT and CDR2 YYREEE (reference sequence). For the CDR3, the DNA is TGTGCCAGCAGGCCGGATAATGGTCCCCTCCGCTTT. Translation gives CASRPDNGPLRF.

The chain uses TRBV2 and TRBJ2-3, with D perhaps TRBD1 (5 bases). V lost 3 bases, J lost 5 bases, and 12 bases lay in between. This CDR3 region has 14 residues. Germline V CDR1 and CDR2: SNHLY, FYNNEI. In DNA form, the CDR3 reads TGTGCCAGCAGTGATTTCAGGGCAGTAGATACGCAGTATTTT. Protein product: CASSDFRAVDTQYF.

In its sample, this clonotype was seen many times. The chain combines TRBV7-9 with TRBJ1-2, with 9 positions matching TRBD1. This CDR3 spans 16 amino acids. With V trimmed by 5 bases and J by 5 bases, 12 bases remained unmatched. CDR1 and CDR2 from the germline V gene are SEHNR and FQNEAQ (reference sequence). CDR3 in DNA: TGTGCCAGCAGCCCCTGGACAGGGGAAGCAGCATATGGCTACACCTTC. Protein sequence: CASSPWTGEAAYGYTF. Variable domain in full (rest from reference TRBV7-9 and TRBJ1-2): DTGVSQNPRHKITKRGQNVTFRCDPISEHNRLYWYRQTLGQGPEFLTYFQNEAQLEKSRLLSDRFSAERPKGSFSTLEIQRTEQGDSAMYLCASSPWTGEAAYGYTFGSGTRLTVV.

This clonotype was seen a few times. J is TRBJ2-7 and V is TRBV20-1; 13 bases agree with TRBD2. V shed 6 bases and J 4 bases; nucleotides not matched to a gene: 3. Germline V gives CDR1 DFQATT, CDR2 SNEGSKA (reference sequence). There are 13 residues in the CDR3. CDR3 coding DNA: TGCAGTGCCAAGGGACTAGCGGGGTACGAGCAGTACTTC. This codes for CSAKGLAGYEQYF.

The chain links TRBV3-1 to TRBJ2-2; D gene unclear. The ends were cut back, 1 base at V and 4 bases at J, with 13 bases in the middle. This CDR3 has 16 residues. The germline gives CDR1 LGHDT, CDR2 YNNKEL (reference sequence). Written as DNA, the CDR3 is TGTGCCAGCAGCCAAGCGGGCTCAGGCCGCACCGGGGAGCTGTTTTTT. Translated: CASSQAGSGRTGELFF.

This clonotype was counted ten times or more. V usage is TRBV5-6 and J usage is TRBJ1-1, with 7 bases aligning to TRBD1. Germline loops: CDR1 SGHDT, CDR2 YYEEEE. J lost 1 base, V lost 5 bases, and 5 bases had no gene match. This CDR3 has 14 amino acids. CDR3 nucleotides: TGTGCCAGCAGTCCGGGACAGACGAACACTGAAGCTTTCTTT. This translates into CASSPGQTNTEAFF.